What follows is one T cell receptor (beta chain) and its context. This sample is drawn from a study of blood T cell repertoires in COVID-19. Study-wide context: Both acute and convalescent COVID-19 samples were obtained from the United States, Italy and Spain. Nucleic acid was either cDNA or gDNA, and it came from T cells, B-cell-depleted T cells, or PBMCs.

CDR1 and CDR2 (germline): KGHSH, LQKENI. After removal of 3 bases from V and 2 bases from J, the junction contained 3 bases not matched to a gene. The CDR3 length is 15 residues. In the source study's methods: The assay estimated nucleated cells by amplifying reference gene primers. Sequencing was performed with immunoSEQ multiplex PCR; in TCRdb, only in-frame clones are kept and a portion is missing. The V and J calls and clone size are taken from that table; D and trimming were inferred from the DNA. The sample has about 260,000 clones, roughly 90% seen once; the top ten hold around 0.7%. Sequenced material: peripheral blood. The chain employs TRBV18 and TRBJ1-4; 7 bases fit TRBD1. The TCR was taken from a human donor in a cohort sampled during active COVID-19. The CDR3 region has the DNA TGTGCCAGCTCACCTTTACAGGGGACTAATGAAAAACTGTTTTTT. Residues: CASSPLQGTNEKLFF.